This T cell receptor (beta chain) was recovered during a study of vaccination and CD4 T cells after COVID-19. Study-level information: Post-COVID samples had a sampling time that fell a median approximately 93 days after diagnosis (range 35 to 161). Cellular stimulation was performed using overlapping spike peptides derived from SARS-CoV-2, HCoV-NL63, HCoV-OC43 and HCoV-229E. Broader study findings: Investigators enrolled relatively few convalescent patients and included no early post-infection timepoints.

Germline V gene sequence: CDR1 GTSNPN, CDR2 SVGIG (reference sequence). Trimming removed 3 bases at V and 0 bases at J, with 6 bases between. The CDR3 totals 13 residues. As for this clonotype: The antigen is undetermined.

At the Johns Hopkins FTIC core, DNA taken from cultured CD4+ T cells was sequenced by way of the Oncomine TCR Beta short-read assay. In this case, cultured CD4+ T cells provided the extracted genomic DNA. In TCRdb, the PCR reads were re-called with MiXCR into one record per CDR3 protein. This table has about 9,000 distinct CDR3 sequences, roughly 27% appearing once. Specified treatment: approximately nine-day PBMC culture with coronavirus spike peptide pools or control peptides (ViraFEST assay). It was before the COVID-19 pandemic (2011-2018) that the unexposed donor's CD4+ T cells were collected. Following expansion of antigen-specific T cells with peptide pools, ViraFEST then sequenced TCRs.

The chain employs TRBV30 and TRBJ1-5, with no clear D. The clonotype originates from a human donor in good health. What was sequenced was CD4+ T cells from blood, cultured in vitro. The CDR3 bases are TGTGCCTGGAGCGAAGATAGCAATCAGCCCCAGCATTTT. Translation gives CAWSEDSNQPQHF. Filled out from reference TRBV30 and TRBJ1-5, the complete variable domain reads SQTIHQWPATLVQPVGSPLSLECTVEGTSNPNLYWYRQAAGRGLQLLFYSVGIGQISSEVPQNLSASRPQDRQFILSSKKLLLSDSGFYLCAWSEDSNQPQHFGDGTRLSIL.